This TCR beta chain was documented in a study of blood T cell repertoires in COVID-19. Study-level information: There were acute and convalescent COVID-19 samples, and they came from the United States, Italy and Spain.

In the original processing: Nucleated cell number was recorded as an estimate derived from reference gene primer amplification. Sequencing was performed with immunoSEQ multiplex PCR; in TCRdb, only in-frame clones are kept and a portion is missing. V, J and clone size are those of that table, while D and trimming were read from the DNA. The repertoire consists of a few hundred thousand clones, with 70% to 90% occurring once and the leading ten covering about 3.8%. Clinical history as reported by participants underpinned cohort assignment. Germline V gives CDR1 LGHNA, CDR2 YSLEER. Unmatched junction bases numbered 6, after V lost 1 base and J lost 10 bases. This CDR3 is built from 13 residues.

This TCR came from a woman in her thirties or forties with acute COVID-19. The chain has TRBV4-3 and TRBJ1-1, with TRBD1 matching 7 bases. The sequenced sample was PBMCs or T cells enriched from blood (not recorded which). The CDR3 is CASSQVDRARAFF. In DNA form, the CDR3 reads TGCGCCAGCAGCCAAGTAGACAGGGCTAGAGCTTTCTTT.